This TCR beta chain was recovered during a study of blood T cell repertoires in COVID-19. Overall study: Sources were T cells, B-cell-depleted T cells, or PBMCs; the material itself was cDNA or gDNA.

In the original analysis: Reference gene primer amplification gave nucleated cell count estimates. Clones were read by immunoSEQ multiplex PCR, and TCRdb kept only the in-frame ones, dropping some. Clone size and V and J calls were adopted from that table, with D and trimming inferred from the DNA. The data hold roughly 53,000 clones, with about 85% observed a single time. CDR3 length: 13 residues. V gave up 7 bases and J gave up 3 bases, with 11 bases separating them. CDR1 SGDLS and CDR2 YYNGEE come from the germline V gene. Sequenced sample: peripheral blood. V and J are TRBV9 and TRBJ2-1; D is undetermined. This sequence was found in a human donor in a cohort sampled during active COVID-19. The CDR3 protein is CASGQQSYNEQFF. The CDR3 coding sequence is TGTGCCAGCGGTCAACAGAGCTACAATGAGCAGTTCTTC.